Each of the 20 T cell receptor beta chains below was sequenced from the same sample in a study of blood T cell repertoires in COVID-19. The repertoire was sequenced with immunoSEQ multiplex PCR; TCRdb's copy has only in-frame clones and lacks some. The table includes 200,000 to 250,000 clones, roughly 89% detected once. The sequenced material came from PBMCs or T cells enriched from blood (not recorded which). The receptors were gathered from a man aged 25-40 years who had been exposed to COVID-19.

The chain links TRBV16 to TRBJ1-2; TRBD1 agrees at 9 bases. Looked up from germline, CDR1 is KGHSY and CDR2 is FQNENV. This CDR3 region has 15 residues. The junction had 5 bases not matched to a gene; V was cut back by 4 bases and J by 2 bases. The CDR3 coding sequence is TGTGCCAGCAGCCCCCGGGACAGGGTCAACTATGGCTACACCTTC. It yields the protein CASSPRDRVNYGYTF.

The chain couples TRBV2 to TRBJ2-3, with D perhaps matching TRBD2 (5 bases). Germline assignment: CDR1 SNHLY and CDR2 FYNNEI. V lost 7 bases, J lost 4 bases, and 9 bases lay in between. The length of the CDR3 is 12 residues. The CDR3 sequence: CASNPGADTQYF. CDR3 DNA: TGTGCCAGCAATCCCGGGGCAGATACGCAGTATTTT.

This clone came up once. The chain is built from TRBV30 and TRBJ1-1; perhaps TRBD1 as D (6 bases). V lost 0 bases to trimming and J lost 1 base, with 12 bases between them. This CDR3 region has 15 residues. The germline CDR1 and CDR2 sequences are GTSNPN and SVGIG (reference sequence). The CDR3 bases are TGTGCCTGGAGTGTACCCTCGACAGGGAACACTGAAGCTTTCTTT. Protein: CAWSVPSTGNTEAFF.

This clone showed up just once. The chain recombines TRBV3-1 (or the pseudogene TRBV3-2) with TRBJ1-2; 7 nucleotides agree with TRBD1. J lost 12 bases, V lost 1 base, and 5 bases had no gene match. The germline gives CDR1 LGHDT, CDR2 YNNKEL (reference sequence). CDR3 length: 12 residues. The CDR3 sequence is CASSQGGTANTF. The CDR3 DNA reads TGTGCCAGCAGCCAAGGCGGGACAGCGAACACCTTC.

The chain is built from TRBV7-2 and TRBJ2-3; TRBD2 matches 11 bases. The junction had 6 bases not matched to a gene; V was cut back by 0 bases and J by 4 bases. The CDR3 is 17 amino acids. The germline V gene encodes CDR1 SGHTA and CDR2 FQGNSA. CDR3 protein: CASSLAVAGGQADTQYF. CDR3 DNA: TGTGCCAGCAGCTTAGCTGTAGCGGGGGGGCAAGCAGATACGCAGTATTTT.

The rearrangement joins TRBV5-1 to TRBJ2-1; TRBD1 aligns across 8 bases. The CDR3 sequence is 15 residues long. V lost 0 bases to trimming and J lost 4 bases; unmatched junction nucleotides: 3. Germline V gives CDR1 SGHRS, CDR2 YFSETQ. The CDR3, as DNA: TGCGCCAGCAGCTTGGGGACAGGGAAATACAATGAGCAGTTCTTC. Its protein is CASSLGTGKYNEQFF.

The genes are TRBV12-3 or TRBV12-4 and TRBJ1-1; possible D gene TRBD1, 5 bases. The CDR3 is 13 residues long. The V end lost 4 bases, the J end lost 3 bases, and 9 bases lay between the germline ends. The CDR3, as DNA: TGTGCCAGCAGTTGGGACTCTCACACTGAAGCTTTCTTT. Translation gives CASSWDSHTEAFF.

This sequence joins TRBV6-5 and TRBJ1-3; D gene uncertain. Germline-derived CDR1 and CDR2 are MNHEY and SVGAGI. The CDR3 length is 13 residues. The V end was cut by 2 bases, the J end by 8 bases, with 10 bases between. The CDR3 sequence is CASSYTPRDTIYF. CDR3 DNA: TGTGCCAGCAGTTACACCCCACGCGACACCATATATTTT.

This rearrangement joins TRBV10-3 to TRBJ1-5; possibly TRBD1 for D (6 bases). Germline V gene data show CDR1 as ENHRY and CDR2 as SYGVKD. The CDR3 is 15 amino acids. Trimming took 0 bases from V and 7 from J, leaving 13 bases between them. CDR3 bases: TGTGCCATCAGTGAGTCTGGGGGCGCCGGACAGCCCCAGCATTTT. Translated, it gives CAISESGGAGQPQHF.

The rearrangement joins TRBV6-5 to TRBJ2-1; 7 bases fit TRBD2. The V gene end was trimmed by 8 bases and the J gene end by 5 bases; junction bases not matched to a gene: 6. The CDR3 is made up of 13 amino acids. Germline V gene lookup returns CDR1 MNHEY and CDR2 SVGAGI. This CDR3 is CASGGGANNEQFF. DNA of the CDR3: TGTGCCAGCGGGGGAGGGGCCAACAATGAGCAGTTCTTC.

The rearrangement joins TRBV3-1 (or the pseudogene TRBV3-2) to TRBJ1-6; D possibly corresponds to TRBD1 (5 bases). Per germline, CDR1 LGHDT and CDR2 YNNKEL (reference sequence). V gave up 3 bases and J gave up 16 bases, with 10 bases separating them. CDR3 length: 11 residues. The CDR3 DNA reads TGTGCCAGCAGCCAGGGGCGAAGGCTCCACTTT. Translated, it gives CASSQGRRLHF.

The genes are TRBV3-1 (or the pseudogene TRBV3-2) and TRBJ2-7; 7 bases fit TRBD1. V shed 3 bases, J shed 0 bases, and the junction held 8 bases outside the gene matches. This CDR3 contains 16 residues. Germline V lookup: CDR1 LGHDT, CDR2 YNNKEL (reference sequence). The CDR3 DNA reads as TGTGCCAGCAGCCACCCCAGAAACAGGGGCTCCTACGAGCAGTACTTC. Its translation: CASSHPRNRGSYEQYF.

The chain recombines TRBV5-4 with TRBJ2-7, with a possible D match to TRBD2 (6 bases). V was pared by 7 bases and J by 5 bases, with 22 bases between. Looked up from germline, CDR1 is SGHNT and CDR2 is YYREEE (reference sequence). The CDR3 has 15 residues. The CDR3 nucleotides read TGTGCCAGCGGCCCTGGCGGGAAACAATCAAACGAGCAGTACTTC. Its translation: CASGPGGKQSNEQYF.

This sequence joins TRBV24-1 and TRBJ2-3; D remains ambiguous. Germline V gene data show CDR1 as KGHDR and CDR2 as SFDVKD. The CDR3 is 14 residues long. V dropped 8 bases and J dropped 0 bases, with 11 bases sitting between them. The CDR3 spells CATTVQKSTDTQYF. In nucleotides, the CDR3 is TGTGCCACCACGGTACAGAAAAGCACAGATACGCAGTATTTT.

The J gene is TRBJ2-1, the V gene TRBV5-4; possibly TRBD2 for D (6 bases). CDR1 and CDR2 (germline): SGHNT, YYREEE (reference sequence). V dropped 4 bases and J dropped 3 bases, with 11 bases sitting between them. The CDR3 loop spans 14 amino acids. The CDR3 is CASSEEGHYNEQFF. DNA for the CDR3: TGTGCCAGCAGCGAGGAGGGGCACTACAATGAGCAGTTCTTC. The complete variable domain, with remaining parts taken from reference TRBV5-4 and TRBJ2-1, reads ETGVTQSPTHLIKTRGQQVTLRCSSQSGHNTVSWYQQALGQGPQFIFQYYREEENGRGNFPPRFSGLQFPNYSSELNVNALELDDSALYLCASSEEGHYNEQFFGPGTRLTVL.

The chain has TRBV11-2 and TRBJ1-4; unclear D gene. CDR1 and CDR2 (germline): SGHAT, FQNNGV. This CDR3 contains 14 residues. V was pared by 0 bases and J by 3 bases, with 5 bases between. DNA for the CDR3: TGTGCCAGCAGCTTAGAGGCCGCTAATGAAAAACTGTTTTTT. The encoded protein is CASSLEAANEKLFF.

The chain links TRBV6-5 to TRBJ1-1; D may be TRBD1 (5 bases). Trimming shortened V by 7 bases and J by 6 bases, and 15 bases separated the two germline ends. This CDR3 spans 13 amino acids. Germline lookup yields CDR1 MNHEY and CDR2 SVGAGI. CDR3 sequence (DNA): TGTGCCAGCACGGGGGACCCCAGGGCTGAAGCTTTCTTT. Its protein is CASTGDPRAEAFF.

This chain joins TRBV2 and TRBJ2-3; D remains ambiguous. The ends were cut back, 6 bases at V and 2 bases at J, with 3 bases in the middle. In germline, CDR1 is SNHLY, CDR2 FYNNEI. This CDR3 contains 11 residues. In DNA, the CDR3 is TGTGCCAGCAGCCTCACAGATACGCAGTATTTT. Protein sequence: CASSLTDTQYF.

The chain has TRBV27 and TRBJ2-5, with a weak D call TRBD1 (5 bases). The CDR3 runs 13 residues. Germline V gene lookup returns CDR1 MNHEY and CDR2 SMNVEV (reference sequence). Trimming removed 6 bases at V and 8 bases at J, with 16 bases between. The CDR3 DNA sequence: TGTGCCAGCAGAAGCAGACAGCATCTTACCCAGTACTTC. It codes for CASRSRQHLTQYF.

This chain joins TRBV7-2 and TRBJ1-3; 7 bases line up with TRBD1. CDR1 and CDR2 (germline): SGHTA, FQGNSA. Trimming removed 6 bases from V and 5 bases from J; junction bases left unmatched: 7. The CDR3 has 14 residues. CDR3 loop: CASRPSTGRNTIYF. DNA for the CDR3: TGTGCCAGCAGACCGTCGACAGGGCGAAACACCATATATTTT.